One sample yielded the 27 T cell receptor beta chains listed below, sequenced in a study of shared clonotypes between healthy human individuals. The assay was immunoSEQ multiplex PCR, and TCRdb's table has in-frame clones only and misses some. The sample lists about 2 million clones; about 95% were seen once. Naive CD8 cells lacked CD45RO and underwent positive selection for CCR7, leaving out terminally differentiated effector memory CD45RA+ cells. Material: naive CD8+ T cells sorted from blood. The receptors here all came from a man aged 18 to 30 in good health.

The chain combines TRBV28 with TRBJ2-2; D may be TRBD2 (7 bases). Germline V gene data show CDR1 as MDHEN and CDR2 as SYDVKM. This CDR3 has 15 amino acids. Deletions cut 3 bases from V and 6 bases from J, with 14 bases between. The CDR3 region is CASSLRGLRSGELFF. Written as DNA, the CDR3 is TGTGCCAGCAGTTTGCGGGGGCTGCGTTCCGGGGAGCTGTTTTTT.

The V and J genes are TRBV9 and TRBJ2-5; 9 nucleotides agree with TRBD2. With V trimmed by 3 bases and J by 1 base, 7 bases remained unmatched. Germline V gene lookup returns CDR1 SGDLS and CDR2 YYNGEE. The CDR3 covers 16 residues. CDR3 sequence reads: CASSETSGWGQETQYF. DNA of the CDR3: TGTGCCAGCAGCGAGACTAGCGGATGGGGCCAAGAGACCCAGTACTTC.

V gene TRBV27 combines with J gene TRBJ2-7; 7 bases fit TRBD1. After removal of 4 bases from V and 3 bases from J, the junction contained 6 bases not matched to a gene. The CDR3 length is 14 residues. In germline, CDR1 is MNHEY, CDR2 SMNVEV (reference sequence). The CDR3 sequence: CASSSIGQDYEQYF. In nucleotides, the CDR3 is TGTGCCAGCAGTTCTATAGGACAGGACTACGAGCAGTACTTC.

The gene calls are TRBV2 and TRBJ1-2; D is uncertain. V gave up 7 bases and J gave up 4 bases, with 19 bases separating them. Germline V gene lookup returns CDR1 SNHLY and CDR2 FYNNEI. The CDR3 has 15 residues. CDR3 bases: TGTGCCAGCACAAGTAGATCCGACGGATCCTATGGCTACACCTTC. This gives the protein CASTSRSDGSYGYTF.

This chain connects TRBV4-3 to TRBJ2-7; D is ambiguous. The CDR3 length is 15 residues. Trimming shortened V by 0 bases and J by 2 bases, and 11 bases separated the two germline ends. Germline CDR1 LGHNA, CDR2 YSLEER. The CDR3 loop reads CASSQDTPSPYEQYF. The CDR3 DNA is TGCGCCAGCAGCCAAGACACCCCGTCCCCCTACGAGCAGTACTTC.

The rearrangement joins TRBV7-8 to TRBJ2-7; TRBD1 agrees at 12 bases. CDR1 is SGHVS and CDR2 is FQNEAQ in the germline V gene. This CDR3 has 16 amino acids. J lost 6 bases, V lost 2 bases, and 8 bases had no gene match. Here the CDR3 reads CASSLSPGQGAPEQYF. CDR3 nucleotides: TGTGCCAGCAGCTTAAGCCCGGGACAGGGGGCCCCCGAGCAGTACTTC.

This chain links TRBV28 with TRBJ1-5; weak D call: TRBD1 (6 bases). CDR3 size: 14 residues. Germline V lookup: CDR1 MDHEN, CDR2 SYDVKM. Trimming shortened V by 10 bases and J by 0 bases, and 13 bases separated the two germline ends. Here the CDR3 reads CATKDSDSNQPQHF. CDR3 in DNA: TGTGCCACAAAGGACAGCGATAGCAATCAGCCCCAGCATTTT.

This chain uses TRBV4-1 with TRBJ1-1; 7 nucleotides line up with TRBD1. V lost 2 bases to trimming and J lost 3 bases; unmatched junction nucleotides: 6. Germline CDR1 is MGHRA and CDR2 is YSYEKL. The CDR3 totals 15 residues. The CDR3 DNA reads as TGCGCCAGCAGCCAACCCGAGGGACAGCACACTGAAGCTTTCTTT. Translating gives CASSQPEGQHTEAFF.

This clone was seen once. This sequence joins TRBV6-1 and TRBJ2-5, with D tentatively TRBD1 (5 bases). The CDR3 has 15 amino acids. The germline V gene has CDR1 MNHNS and CDR2 SASEGT. Trimming removed 1 base at V and 3 bases at J, with 12 bases between. In DNA, the CDR3 is TGTGCCAGCAGTGAAGATTTAGGGGAAGAAGAGACCCAGTACTTC. It yields the protein CASSEDLGEEETQYF.

The chain links TRBV6-5 to TRBJ1-2; D is ambiguous. The V gene's germline CDR1 is MNHEY and CDR2 SVGAGI. The CDR3 totals 13 residues. V dropped 5 bases and J dropped 4 bases, with 11 bases sitting between them. The CDR3 loop is CASSPSVVYGYTF. The CDR3 coding sequence is TGTGCCAGCAGTCCTAGTGTGGTCTATGGCTACACCTTC.

To note about this clone: Compared with germline, one end of the junction differs, possibly owing to a read error. The chain employs TRBV6-1 and TRBJ2-1; TRBD1 is a possible D gene (6 bases). The CDR3 consists of 13 residues. Germline loops: CDR1 MNHNS, CDR2 SASEGT. CDR3 coding DNA: TGTGGCAGCAGAGAGCCAGGGGCTAATGAGCAGTTCTTC. Translation: CGSREPGANEQFF.

The J gene is TRBJ2-7, the V gene TRBV7-9, with D uncertain. The V gene lost 6 bases and the J gene lost 2 bases, with 17 bases spanning the gap. The length of the CDR3 is 15 residues. Germline V CDR1 and CDR2: SEHNR, FQNEAQ (reference sequence). CDR3 bases: TGTGCCAGCAGTCACGGAGACCGGAGCCCCTACGAGCAGTACTTC. It encodes CASSHGDRSPYEQYF.

The chain has TRBV7-9 and TRBJ2-7, with D possibly matching TRBD2 (6 bases). Trimming left V 2 bases short and J 3 bases short, with 14 bases between. Germline CDR1 SEHNR, CDR2 FQNEAQ (reference sequence). The CDR3 runs to 15 residues. CDR3 amino acids: CASSLLGGPDYEQYF. The CDR3 nucleotides are TGTGCCAGCAGCTTATTGGGGGGACCAGACTACGAGCAGTACTTC. Full variable domain (outside the CDR3, taken from reference TRBV7-9 and TRBJ2-7): DTGVSQNPRHKITKRGQNVTFRCDPISEHNRLYWYRQTLGQGPEFLTYFQNEAQLEKSRLLSDRFSAERPKGSFSTLEIQRTEQGDSAMYLCASSLLGGPDYEQYFGPGTRLTVT.

This chain uses TRBV2 with TRBJ1-6; D is perhaps TRBD1 (6 bases). CDR3 length: 13 residues. The V and J ends lost 11 bases and 7 bases respectively, with 15 bases between them. Germline CDR1 SNHLY, CDR2 FYNNEI. CDR3 DNA sequence: TGTGCCGGCCTTCAGGGGTTGAATTCACCCCTCCACTTT. Translating gives CAGLQGLNSPLHF.

This CDR3 reads CASSPTSQSYEQYF. CDR3 DNA: TGTGCCAGCAGCCCGACTTCCCAATCCTACGAGCAGTACTTC. The chain combines TRBV28 with TRBJ2-7; D call uncertain. Trimming pared 6 bases from V and 1 base from J, leaving 13 bases between. The CDR3 loop spans 14 amino acids. The germline V gene has CDR1 MDHEN and CDR2 SYDVKM.

The chain has TRBV6-5 and TRBJ1-2; D gene ambiguous. CDR1 is MNHEY and CDR2 is SVGAGI in the germline V gene. This CDR3 spans 15 amino acids. V was clipped by 6 bases and J by 8 bases, with 22 bases between them. The CDR3 bases are TGTGCCAGCAGGATTTTGACGGATGCGGGGATAGGCTACACCTTC. It is translated as CASRILTDAGIGYTF.

The chain has TRBV9 and TRBJ2-1; 15 positions agree with TRBD2. The CDR3 sequence is 16 residues long. The germline V gene has CDR1 SGDLS and CDR2 YYNGEE. V gave up 4 bases and J gave up 8 bases; unmatched junction bases: 7. The DNA for the CDR3 is TGTGCCAGCAGCCCCTTCGGACTAGCGGGAGGGTATGAGCAGTTCTTC. Its translation: CASSPFGLAGGYEQFF.

About this clone: This same CDR3 is encoded by further DNA sequences in the sample. The gene calls are TRBV30 and TRBJ2-1; D unclear. The CDR3 totals 13 residues. From germline, CDR1 is GTSNPN and CDR2 SVGIG (reference sequence). Trimming cost V 1 base and J 6 bases, with 10 bases left between them. The CDR3 sequence: CAWSGLVSNEQFF. CDR3 DNA sequence: TGTGCCTGGAGTGGCCTAGTTTCCAATGAGCAGTTCTTC.

This chain links TRBV10-1 with TRBJ2-7; no reliable D call. The V and J ends lost 5 bases and 3 bases respectively, with 11 bases between them. The germline CDR1 and CDR2 sequences are WNHNN and SYGVQD (reference sequence). This CDR3 comprises 13 residues. CDR3 DNA: TGCGCCAGCAGTCTTTCCTCGGGCTACGAGCAGTACTTC. Translation gives CASSLSSGYEQYF.

The J gene is TRBJ2-7, the V gene TRBV29-1, with 7 bases that match TRBD1. Germline CDR1 SQVTM, CDR2 ANQGSEA. This CDR3 has 13 amino acids. The V and J ends lost 6 bases and 5 bases, in that order; junction bases with no gene match: 10. The CDR3 DNA reads TGCAGCGTCCTACAGGGGAATAGTAACGAGCAGTACTTC. Amino acid sequence: CSVLQGNSNEQYF.

The J gene is TRBJ2-1, the V gene TRBV30; 10 bases match TRBD2. The V and J ends lost 0 bases and 8 bases, in that order; junction bases with no gene match: 16. The CDR3 is 18 residues long. Germline loops: CDR1 GTSNPN, CDR2 SVGIG (reference sequence). The CDR3 nucleotides are TGTGCCTGGAGTGTAACAATAGTGGTAGCTAGCGGGAGTGATGAGCAGTTCTTC. Translating it yields CAWSVTIVVASGSDEQFF.

The rearrangement uses TRBV6-5 and TRBJ2-3; D perhaps matches TRBD1 (5 bases). Looked up from germline, CDR1 is MNHEY and CDR2 is SVGAGI. The CDR3 consists of 14 residues. Between the trimmed V and J ends, which lost 2 bases and 5 bases, there was a span of 11 bases. The CDR3 nucleotides read TGTGCCAGCAGTTACCTGGCAGGGCAAGATACGCAGTATTTT. Translated: CASSYLAGQDTQYF.

This clone was counted between two and nine times. The chain joins TRBV9 to TRBJ2-2; 7 bases fit TRBD2. The CDR3 runs 15 residues. CDR1 and CDR2 from the germline V gene are SGDLS and YYNGEE. V shed 1 base and J 7 bases; nucleotides not matched to a gene: 7. CDR3 amino acids: CASSVRQRGGGELFF. CDR3 DNA: TGTGCCAGCAGCGTACGCCAGCGGGGCGGCGGGGAGCTGTTTTTT. Based on the CDR3 plus reference TRBV9 and TRBJ2-2, the full variable domain is DSGVTQTPKHLITATGQRVTLRCSPRSGDLSVYWYQQSLDQGLQFLIQYYNGEERAKGNILERFSAQQFPDLHSELNLSSLELGDSALYFCASSVRQRGGGELFFGEGSRLTVL.

This chain joins TRBV4-3 and TRBJ2-7; 7 bases align to TRBD1. CDR3 length: 16 amino acids. Germline CDR1 is LGHNA and CDR2 is YSLEER. Unmatched junction bases numbered 8, after V lost 0 bases and J lost 3 bases. CDR3 protein: CASSQDLGGWIYEQYF. The CDR3 DNA follows: TGCGCCAGCAGCCAAGATTTAGGGGGCTGGATCTACGAGCAGTACTTC.

J is TRBJ1-2 and V is TRBV28; D is possibly TRBD1 (5 bases). Between the trimmed V and J ends, which lost 5 bases and 0 bases, there was a span of 13 bases. The CDR3 is 15 residues long. The germline V gene encodes CDR1 MDHEN and CDR2 SYDVKM. The CDR3 coding sequence is TGTGCCAGCAGTCCCGCTTGGACACCTAACTATGGCTACACCTTC. Translating it yields CASSPAWTPNYGYTF.

The gene calls are TRBV13 and TRBJ2-5; TRBD2 agrees at 7 bases. The length of the CDR3 is 15 residues. Germline assignment: CDR1 PRHDT and CDR2 FYEKMQ (reference sequence). V shed 3 bases, J shed 1 base, and the junction held 5 bases outside the gene matches. Here the CDR3 reads CASSFAGEAQETQYF. CDR3 nucleotide sequence: TGTGCCAGCAGCTTTGCGGGAGAAGCCCAAGAGACCCAGTACTTC.

The chain carries TRBV19 and TRBJ2-7, with D perhaps matching TRBD1 (7 bases). The germline gives CDR1 LNHDA, CDR2 SQIVND (reference sequence). CDR3 length equals 12 residues. V was clipped by 5 bases and J by 5 bases, with 10 bases between them. The CDR3 sequence: CASSAGQNEQYF. DNA for the CDR3: TGTGCCAGTAGTGCGGGACAGAACGAGCAGTACTTC.